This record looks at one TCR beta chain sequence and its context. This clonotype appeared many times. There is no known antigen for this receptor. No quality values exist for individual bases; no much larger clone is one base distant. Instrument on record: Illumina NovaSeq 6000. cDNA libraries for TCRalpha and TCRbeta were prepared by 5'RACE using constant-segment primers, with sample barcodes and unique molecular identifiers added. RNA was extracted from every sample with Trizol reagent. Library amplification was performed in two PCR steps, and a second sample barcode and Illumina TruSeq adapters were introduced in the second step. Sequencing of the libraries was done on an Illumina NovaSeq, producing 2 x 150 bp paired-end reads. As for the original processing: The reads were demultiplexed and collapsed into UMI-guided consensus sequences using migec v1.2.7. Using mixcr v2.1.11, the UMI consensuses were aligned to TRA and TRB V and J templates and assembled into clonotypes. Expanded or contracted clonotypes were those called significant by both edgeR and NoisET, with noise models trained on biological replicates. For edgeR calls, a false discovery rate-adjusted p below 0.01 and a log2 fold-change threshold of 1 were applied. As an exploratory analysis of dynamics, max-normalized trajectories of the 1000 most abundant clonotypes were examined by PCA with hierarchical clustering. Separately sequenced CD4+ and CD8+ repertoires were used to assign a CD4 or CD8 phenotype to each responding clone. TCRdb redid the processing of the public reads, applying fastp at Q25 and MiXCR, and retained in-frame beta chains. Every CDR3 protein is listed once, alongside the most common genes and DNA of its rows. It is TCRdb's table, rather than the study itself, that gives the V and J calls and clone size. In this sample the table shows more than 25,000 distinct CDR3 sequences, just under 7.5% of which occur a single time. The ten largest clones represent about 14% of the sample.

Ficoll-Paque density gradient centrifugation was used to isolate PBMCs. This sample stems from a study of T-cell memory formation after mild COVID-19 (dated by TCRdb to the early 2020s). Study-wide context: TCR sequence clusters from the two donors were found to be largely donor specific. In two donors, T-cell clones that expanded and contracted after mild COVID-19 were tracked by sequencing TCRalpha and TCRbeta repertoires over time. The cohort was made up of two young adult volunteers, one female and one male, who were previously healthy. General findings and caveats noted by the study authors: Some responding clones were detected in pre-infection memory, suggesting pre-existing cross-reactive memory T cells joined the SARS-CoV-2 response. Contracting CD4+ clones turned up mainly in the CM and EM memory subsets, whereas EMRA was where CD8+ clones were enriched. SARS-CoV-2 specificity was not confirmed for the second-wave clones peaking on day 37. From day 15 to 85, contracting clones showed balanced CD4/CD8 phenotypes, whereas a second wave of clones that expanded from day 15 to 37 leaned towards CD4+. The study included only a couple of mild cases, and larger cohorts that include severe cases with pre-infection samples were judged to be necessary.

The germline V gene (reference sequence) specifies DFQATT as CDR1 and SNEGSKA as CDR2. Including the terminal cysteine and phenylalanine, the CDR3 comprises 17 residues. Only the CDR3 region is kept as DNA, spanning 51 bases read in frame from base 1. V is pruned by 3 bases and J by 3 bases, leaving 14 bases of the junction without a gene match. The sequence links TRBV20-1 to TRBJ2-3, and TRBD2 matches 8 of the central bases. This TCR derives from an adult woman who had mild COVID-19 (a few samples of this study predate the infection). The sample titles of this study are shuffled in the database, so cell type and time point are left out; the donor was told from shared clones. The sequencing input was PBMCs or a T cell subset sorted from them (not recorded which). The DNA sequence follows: TGCAGTGCTAGGGAAGCTCCAGCGGGAGTTCTAACAGATACGCAGTATTTT. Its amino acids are CSAREAPAGVLTDTQYF.